This T cell receptor beta chain was recovered during a study of T cell changes during pregnancy in multiple sclerosis. Germline V gene data show CDR1 as LNHDA and CDR2 as SQIVND (reference sequence). Trimming took 6 bases from V and 3 from J; bases not matched to a gene: 8. This CDR3 comprises 16 residues. Profiled with immunoSEQ multiplex PCR; TCRdb holds only in-frame clones, not every one. The table has 60,000 to 90,000 clones, approximately 94% seen once. The input for sequencing was peripheral blood, taken after pregnancy. The genes are TRBV19 and TRBJ2-7; 13 bases line up with TRBD2. This TCR was sampled from a female donor in good health, enrolled as a control in a pregnancy study. The CDR3 DNA sequence: TGTGCCAGTAGCGACTTGGGACTAGCGGGGAACTACGAGCAGTACTTC. Its protein product is CASSDLGLAGNYEQYF.